The present entry profiles one T cell receptor (beta chain) with its context. What it binds is not known. This entry belongs to a study of blood T cells in healthy people across ages. Findings and caveats of the study: In these data, TCR beta diversity tracked strongly with naive T cell percentage. A roughly linear age-dependent decrease characterized TCR beta diversity per million T cells. PBMCs that were unsorted prevented a conclusive naive versus antigen-experienced comparison.

Next came a second PCR, run for about 7 to 12 cycles, which used a sample-barcoded 5' primer along with a J-beta primer mix. TCRdb re-called the 5' RACE reads through MiXCR, storing one row per CDR3 protein. Here the sample spans about 970,000 distinct CDR3 sequences, about 51% being singletons. The CDR3 has 17 residues. Germline trimming cut 2 bases from V and 6 bases from J; bases unmatched to any gene: 6. The chain employs TRBV12-3 or TRBV12-4 and TRBJ2-2, with 13 nucleotides matching TRBD2. Sample: blood. The clonotype was recovered from a woman aged 55-70 years in good health. CDR3 nucleotides: TGTGCCAGCAGTTTACCCGGACTAGCGGGAGCGGCCGGGGAGCTGTTTTTT. It is translated as CASSLPGLAGAAGELFF.